This T cell receptor (beta chain) was observed in a study of cytomegalovirus exposure and HLA in healthy donors. This CDR3 contains 11 residues. The germline V gene has CDR1 SQVTM and CDR2 ANQGSEA. V gave up 4 bases and J gave up 7 bases, with 10 bases separating them. PCR amplification relied on 60 Vbeta primers (plus 13 Jbeta primers). Profiling relied on immunoSEQ multiplex PCR, and the TCRdb table lists in-frame clones only, not all of them. In the table there are 80,000 to 100,000 clones, just under 80% of which are singletons. This clone has a handful of counts. What it binds is not known. Findings and limits, study-wide: The study found most TCR sequences rare, yet found some public TCRs in many donors. The authors confirmed in vitro that a few CMV-associated chains were specific for CMV antigens. A few V segments could not be told apart, such as TRBV6-2 and TRBV6-3, and were left out. Most CMV-associated TCR beta chains were later found to appear HLA-restricted.

The chain recombines TRBV29-1 with TRBJ1-1, with D unresolved. The sequencing sample was made of PBMCs. The sequence derives from a young man in good health and CMV-seronegative. CDR3 DNA: TGCAGCGTTGTTTTGTATGTTGAAGCTTTCTTT. Translation gives CSVVLYVEAFF.